The sequence of this T cell receptor beta chain was determined in a study of blood T cell repertoires in COVID-19. Looked up from germline, CDR1 is SGHNT and CDR2 is YYREEE (reference sequence). CDR3 length equals 14 residues. V lost 4 bases and J 8 bases, leaving 18 bases between the germline ends. Before they entered the study, exposed participants had met a COVID-19 case within 2 weeks. Sequencing was performed with immunoSEQ multiplex PCR; in TCRdb, only in-frame clones are kept and a portion is missing. The sample contains 280,000 or so clones, roughly 91% of which appear only once. The chain uses TRBV5-4 and TRBJ1-2, with D possibly matching TRBD1 (6 bases). The clonotype originates from a woman between 50 and 59 years old who had been exposed to COVID-19. The sequencing input was PBMCs or T cells enriched from blood (not recorded which). CDR3 residues: CASSTEGGGRGYTF. The CDR3 nucleotides are TGTGCCAGCAGCACGGAGGGGGGGGGCAGAGGCTACACCTTC.